This T cell receptor (beta chain) was captured in a study of T cells expressing NK-cell markers. The length of the CDR3 is 16 residues. CDR1 LGHDT and CDR2 YNNKEL come from the germline V gene (reference sequence). Comment on this clonotype: Its specificity is unknown.

TCR beta cDNA was made by 5'RACE template switching with UMIs. TCRdb reprocessed the 5' RACE reads; each CDR3 protein has one entry and no DNA is given. Its table lists fewer than 300,000 distinct CDR3 sequences. Study results and limitations: Six of the donors carried dominant NKG2C+ clonotypes that took up about 1.0-7.5% of their CD8+ T cells.

The clonotype originates from a woman aged 18 to 75 in good health. J is TRBJ2-3 and V is TRBV3-1; TCRdb's D call, TRBD1, is unchecked because there is no DNA. Sequenced input: blood T cells: a sorted CD56 or NKG2C T cell subset, CD4+ or CD8+ T cells, or bulk PBMC T cells (not recorded which). CDR3 loop: CASSHWGARSTDTQYF.